A single TCR beta chain is shown here with its context. The CDR3 runs to 14 residues. Template switching by 5'RACE with UMIs generated the TCR beta cDNA. TCRdb re-called the 5' RACE reads, yielding one record per CDR3 amino acid sequence without DNA. Across around 380,000 distinct CDR3 sequences, the top ten clones capture about 10% of the sample. This sample was included in a study of T cells expressing NK-cell markers. Study-level background: Source material for TCR beta repertoires consisted of sorted CD3+CD56+NKG2C+, CD3+CD56+NKG2C- and CD3+CD56-NKG2C+ T cells.

The chain combines TRBV12-3 or TRBV12-4 with TRBJ2-7; no DNA is available, so the TRBD1 call from TCRdb remains unchecked. Sequencing was carried out using blood T cells: a sorted CD56 or NKG2C T cell subset, CD4+ or CD8+ T cells, or bulk PBMC T cells (not recorded which). This sequence originates from a woman in her forties or fifties in good health. The chain's CDR3 is CASSVRDRGDEQYF.